This TCR beta chain came from a study of preoperative IRX-2 immunotherapy in early breast cancer (dated by TCRdb to the late 2010s). To prepare the library, the immunoSEQ multiplex PCR assay was applied. The table was pulled from immuneACCESS by TCRdb, which kept in-frame rearrangements only. Such tables lose some clones; where checked, under half of the loss comes from unresolved V genes, and the rest has no known cause. The sample table shows about 98,000 clones, and roughly 89% are seen once. The ten largest clones take up about 1.9% of the sample. For this clone: The antigen it binds to is not known. No much larger clonotype is one base removed from it; base qualities were not supplied.

Explained via the paper, the treatment or condition label denotes: preoperative locoregional IRX-2 cytokine immunotherapy. The samples were obtained from a phase Ib study that tested preoperative, locoregional IRX-2 cytokine immunotherapy meant to prime immune responses. Donors were patients with early-stage breast cancer who received IRX-2 before surgery. Per the germline V gene, LGHNT is the CDR1 and FRNRAP is the CDR2. The CDR3 covers 13 residues, taking in both the cysteine and the phenylalanine. Just the 39-base CDR3 DNA is kept, in frame starting at base 1. This TCR derives from a human donor with breast cancer. Recombination connected TRBV12-5 to TRBJ1-2, and TRBD1 matches 9 of the central bases. This specimen was tumor tissue, taken after IRX-2 immunotherapy. The CDR3 protein is CASSGQGEYGYTF. In nucleotides, the sequence is TGTGCCAGCTCGGGACAGGGTGAATATGGCTACACCTTC.